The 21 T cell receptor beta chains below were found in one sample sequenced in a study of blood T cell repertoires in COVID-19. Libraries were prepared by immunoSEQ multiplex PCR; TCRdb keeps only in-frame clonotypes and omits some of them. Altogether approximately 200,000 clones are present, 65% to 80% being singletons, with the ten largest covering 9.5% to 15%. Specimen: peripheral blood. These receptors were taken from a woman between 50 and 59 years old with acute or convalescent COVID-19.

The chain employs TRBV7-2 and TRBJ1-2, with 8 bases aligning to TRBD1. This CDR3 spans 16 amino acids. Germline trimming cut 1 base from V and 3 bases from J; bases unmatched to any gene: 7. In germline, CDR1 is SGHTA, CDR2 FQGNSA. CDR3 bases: TGTGCCAGCAGCTTAGTAGGTCCAGGGGGCGACTATGGCTACACCTTC. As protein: CASSLVGPGGDYGYTF.

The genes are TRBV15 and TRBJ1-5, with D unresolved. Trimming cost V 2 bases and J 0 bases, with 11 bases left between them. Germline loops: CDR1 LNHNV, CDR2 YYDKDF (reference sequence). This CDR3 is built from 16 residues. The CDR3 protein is CATSRQKNLSNQPQHF. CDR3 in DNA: TGTGCCACCAGCAGACAGAAGAACCTTAGCAATCAGCCCCAGCATTTT.

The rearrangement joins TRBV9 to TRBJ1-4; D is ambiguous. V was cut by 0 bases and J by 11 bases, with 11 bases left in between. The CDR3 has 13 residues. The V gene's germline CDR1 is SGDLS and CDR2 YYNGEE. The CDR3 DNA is TGTGCCAGCAGCGTAGAGGTTACGGGTAAACTGTTTTTT. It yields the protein CASSVEVTGKLFF.

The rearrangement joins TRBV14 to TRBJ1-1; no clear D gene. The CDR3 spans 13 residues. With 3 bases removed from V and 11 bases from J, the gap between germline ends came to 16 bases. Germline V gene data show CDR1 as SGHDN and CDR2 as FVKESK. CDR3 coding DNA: TGTGCCAGCAGCCACCTGCAGGCCCGTCGGGCTTTCTTT. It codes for CASSHLQARRAFF.

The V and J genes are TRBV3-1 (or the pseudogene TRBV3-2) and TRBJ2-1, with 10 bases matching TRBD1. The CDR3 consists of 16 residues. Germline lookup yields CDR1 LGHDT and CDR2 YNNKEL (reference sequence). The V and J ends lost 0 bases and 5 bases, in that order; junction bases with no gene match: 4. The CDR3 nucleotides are TGTGCCAGCAGCCAAGATAGGGGGACAGGGGACAATGAGCAGTTCTTC. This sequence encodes CASSQDRGTGDNEQFF.

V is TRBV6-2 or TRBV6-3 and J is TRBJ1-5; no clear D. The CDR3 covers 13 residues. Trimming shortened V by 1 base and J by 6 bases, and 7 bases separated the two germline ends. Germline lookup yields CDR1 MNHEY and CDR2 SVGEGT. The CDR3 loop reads CASSYWRGQPQHF. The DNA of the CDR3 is TGTGCCAGCAGTTACTGGCGCGGTCAGCCCCAGCATTTT.

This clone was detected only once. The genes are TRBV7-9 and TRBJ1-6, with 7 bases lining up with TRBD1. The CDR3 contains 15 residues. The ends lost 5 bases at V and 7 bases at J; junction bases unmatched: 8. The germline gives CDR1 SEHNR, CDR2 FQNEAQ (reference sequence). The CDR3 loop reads CASSLPGQSNSPLHF. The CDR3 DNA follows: TGTGCCAGCAGCCTGCCGGGACAGTCCAATTCACCCCTCCACTTT.

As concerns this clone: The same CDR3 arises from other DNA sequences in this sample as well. The CDR3 here is CASRTYRDRDNEKLFF. CDR3 bases: TGTGCCAGCAGAACTTACCGAGACAGAGATAATGAAAAACTGTTTTTT. The rearrangement joins TRBV28 to TRBJ1-4; D is possibly TRBD1 (5 bases). V shed 6 bases and J shed 4 bases, with 18 bases lying between them. Germline V CDR1 and CDR2: MDHEN, SYDVKM. CDR3 length: 16 amino acids.

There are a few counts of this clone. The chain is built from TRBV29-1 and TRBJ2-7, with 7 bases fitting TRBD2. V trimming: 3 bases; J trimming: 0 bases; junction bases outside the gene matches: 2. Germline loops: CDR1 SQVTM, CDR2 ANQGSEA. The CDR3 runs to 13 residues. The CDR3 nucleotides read TGCAGCGTTGAGCGGGGGTCCTCCTACGAGCAGTACTTC. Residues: CSVERGSSYEQYF.

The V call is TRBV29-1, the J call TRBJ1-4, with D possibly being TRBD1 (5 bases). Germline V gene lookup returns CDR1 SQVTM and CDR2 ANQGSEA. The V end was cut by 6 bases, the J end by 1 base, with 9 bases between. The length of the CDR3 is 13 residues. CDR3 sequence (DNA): TGCAGCGTAAGACAGTTAACTAATGAAAAACTGTTTTTT. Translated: CSVRQLTNEKLFF.

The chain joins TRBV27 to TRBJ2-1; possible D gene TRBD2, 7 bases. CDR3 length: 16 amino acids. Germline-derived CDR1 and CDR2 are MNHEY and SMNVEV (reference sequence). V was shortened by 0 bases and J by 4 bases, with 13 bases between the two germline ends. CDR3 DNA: TGTGCCAGCAGTTTATCGGGGGGGCCCGTATACAATGAGCAGTTCTTC. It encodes CASSLSGGPVYNEQFF.

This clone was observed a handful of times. CDR3 amino acids: CASKQGANYGYTF. In DNA, the CDR3 is TGTGCCAGCAAGCAGGGGGCGAACTATGGCTACACCTTC. This chain joins TRBV6-5 and TRBJ1-2; 8 bases line up with TRBD1. The CDR3 is 13 amino acids. Germline V CDR1 and CDR2: MNHEY, SVGAGI. The V segment lost 7 bases and the J segment 2 bases; nucleotides outside the gene matches: 3.

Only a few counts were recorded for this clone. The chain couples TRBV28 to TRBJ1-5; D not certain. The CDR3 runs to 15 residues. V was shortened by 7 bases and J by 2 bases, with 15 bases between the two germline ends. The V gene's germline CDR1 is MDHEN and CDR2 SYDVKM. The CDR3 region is CASNTVSSGNQPQHF. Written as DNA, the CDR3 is TGTGCCAGCAATACCGTTTCGAGTGGCAATCAGCCCCAGCATTTT.

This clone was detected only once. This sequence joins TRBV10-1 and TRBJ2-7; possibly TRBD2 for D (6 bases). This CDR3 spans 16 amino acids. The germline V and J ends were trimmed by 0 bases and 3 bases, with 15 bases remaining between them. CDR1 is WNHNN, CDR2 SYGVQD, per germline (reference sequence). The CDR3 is CASSESGRTTLYEQYF. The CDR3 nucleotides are TGCGCCAGCAGTGAGTCGGGACGGACTACCCTCTACGAGCAGTACTTC.

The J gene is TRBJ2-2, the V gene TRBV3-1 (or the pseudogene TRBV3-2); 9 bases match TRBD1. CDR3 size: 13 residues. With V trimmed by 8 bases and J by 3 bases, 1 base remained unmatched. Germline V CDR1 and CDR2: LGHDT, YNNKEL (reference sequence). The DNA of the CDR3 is TGTGCCAGCGGGACAGGGTACACCGGGGAGCTGTTTTTT. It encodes CASGTGYTGELFF.

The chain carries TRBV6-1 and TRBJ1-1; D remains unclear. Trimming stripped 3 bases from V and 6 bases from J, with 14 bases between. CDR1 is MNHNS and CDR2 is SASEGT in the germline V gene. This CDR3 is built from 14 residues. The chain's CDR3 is CASSDGRLRAEAFF. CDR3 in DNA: TGTGCCAGCAGTGACGGGAGGCTGAGGGCTGAAGCTTTCTTT.

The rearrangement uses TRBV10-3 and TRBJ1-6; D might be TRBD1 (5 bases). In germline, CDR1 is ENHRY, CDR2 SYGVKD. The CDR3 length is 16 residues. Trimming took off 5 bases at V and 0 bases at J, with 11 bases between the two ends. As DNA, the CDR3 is TGTGCCATCAGTAGACAGACAAGCTCCTATAATTCACCCCTCCACTTT. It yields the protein CAISRQTSSYNSPLHF.

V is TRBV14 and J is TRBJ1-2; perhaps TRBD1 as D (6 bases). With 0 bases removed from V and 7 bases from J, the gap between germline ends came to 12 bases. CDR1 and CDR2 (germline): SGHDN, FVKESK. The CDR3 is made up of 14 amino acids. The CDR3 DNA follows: TGTGCCAGCAGCCAAGAAAGGCAGACAGGTGGCTACACCTTC. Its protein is CASSQERQTGGYTF.

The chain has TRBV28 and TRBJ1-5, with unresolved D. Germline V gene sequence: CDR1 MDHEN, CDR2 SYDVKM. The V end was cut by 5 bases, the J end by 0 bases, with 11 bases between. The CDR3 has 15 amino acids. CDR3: CASSVQRYSNQPQHF. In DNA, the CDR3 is TGTGCCAGCAGTGTACAGAGATATAGCAATCAGCCCCAGCATTTT.

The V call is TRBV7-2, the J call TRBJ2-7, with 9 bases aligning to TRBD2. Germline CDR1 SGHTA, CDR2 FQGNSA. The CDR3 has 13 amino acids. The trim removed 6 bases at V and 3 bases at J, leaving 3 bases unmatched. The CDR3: CASSPSGNYEQYF. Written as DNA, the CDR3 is TGTGCCAGCAGTCCTAGCGGGAACTACGAGCAGTACTTC.

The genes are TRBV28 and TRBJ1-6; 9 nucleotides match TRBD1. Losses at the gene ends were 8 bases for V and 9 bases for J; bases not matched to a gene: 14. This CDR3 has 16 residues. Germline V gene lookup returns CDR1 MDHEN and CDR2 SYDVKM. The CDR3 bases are TGTGCCAGCTTGGGGGGGAGGGGACAGGGAGGTTCACCCCTCCACTTT. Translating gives CASLGGRGQGGSPLHF.